The TCR beta chain described here comes from a study of blood T cell repertoires in COVID-19. As processed by the authors: Researchers report that nucleated cell counts were estimated from reference gene primer amplification. The repertoire was sequenced with immunoSEQ multiplex PCR; TCRdb's copy has only in-frame clones and lacks some. The DNA was the basis for D and trimming; V, J and clone size are from that table. The repertoire consists of about 160,000 clones, with 85% occurring once and the leading ten covering approximately 3%. In germline, CDR1 is SGHRS, CDR2 YFSETQ. There are 15 residues in the CDR3. V dropped 0 bases and J dropped 3 bases, with 9 bases sitting between them. This clone was found a few times.

The sample comprised peripheral blood. The receptor was isolated from a human donor with acute or convalescent COVID-19. The donor label of this sample is uncertain. The rearrangement uses TRBV5-1 and TRBJ2-2; D not certain. CDR3: CASSLDTSHTGELFF. CDR3 coding DNA: TGCGCCAGCAGCTTGGACACATCGCACACCGGGGAGCTGTTTTTT.